Listed here are 3 T cell receptor beta chains from one sample, sequenced in a study of cytomegalovirus exposure and HLA in healthy donors. The PCR contained 60 Vbeta and 13 Jbeta primers. The assay was immunoSEQ multiplex PCR, and TCRdb's table has in-frame clones only and misses some. The data show roughly 100,000 clones, roughly 71% seen once. The sample taken for sequencing was PBMCs. Receptors originate from a woman aged 40 to 49 in good health and CMV-seronegative.

V gene TRBV5-4 combines with J gene TRBJ2-7; 8 positions match TRBD2. J gave up 6 bases and V 2 bases, and 10 bases lay outside the gene matches. The CDR3 consists of 15 residues. Germline CDR1 SGHNT, CDR2 YYREEE (reference sequence). Here the CDR3 reads CASSFKAGAMAEQYF. The CDR3 nucleotides are TGTGCCAGCAGCTTTAAAGCGGGGGCTATGGCCGAGCAGTACTTC. The complete variable domain, with remaining parts taken from reference TRBV5-4 and TRBJ2-7, reads ETGVTQSPTHLIKTRGQQVTLRCSSQSGHNTVSWYQQALGQGPQFIFQYYREEENGRGNFPPRFSGLQFPNYSSELNVNALELDDSALYLCASSFKAGAMAEQYFGPGTRLTVT.

The V gene is TRBV7-3, the J gene TRBJ2-2; 7 nucleotides match TRBD2. The CDR3 spans 15 residues. The V segment lost 5 bases and the J segment 4 bases; nucleotides outside the gene matches: 7. Germline V lookup: CDR1 SGHTA, CDR2 FQGTGA. In nucleotides, the CDR3 is TGTGCCAGCAGCCCCGGGACTATCACCACCGGGGAGCTGTTTTTT. The encoded protein is CASSPGTITTGELFF. Supplemented by reference TRBV7-3 and TRBJ2-2, the full variable domain reads GAGVSQTPSNKVTEKGKYVELRCDPISGHTALYWYRQSLGQGPEFLIYFQGTGAADDSGLPNDRFFAVRPEGSVSTLKIQRTERGDSAVYLCASSPGTITTGELFFGEGSRLTVL.

The V and J genes are TRBV7-7 and TRBJ2-5, with unresolved D. Germline V gene sequence: CDR1 SSHAT, CDR2 FNYEAQ (reference sequence). The CDR3 contains 14 residues. With 2 bases removed from V and 1 base from J, the gap between germline ends came to 8 bases. This CDR3 is CASSLSAVQETQYF. The DNA of the CDR3 is TGTGCCAGCAGCTTATCGGCGGTCCAAGAGACCCAGTACTTC.